The 2 T cell receptor beta chains below come from one sample, sequenced in a study of a mutant IDH1 vaccine in newly diagnosed glioma. For these TCRs, the target antigens are not known. Data came from immunoSEQ multiplex PCR; TCRdb stores just in-frame clones and leaves some out. The repertoire holds about 130,000 clones, around four fifths seen once, with 5.5% in the top ten. Time point specified: week 11, during vaccination. All doses held 300 ug of mutant IDH1 20-mer peptide, with topical imiquimod. Source: PBMCs, taken from a glioma patient whose treatment included an IDH1 peptide vaccine. These receptors originate from a man in his forties with glioma.

This chain links TRBV18 with TRBJ1-1; D ambiguous. V gave up 6 bases and J gave up 0 bases, with 11 bases separating them. Looked up from germline, CDR1 is KGHSH and CDR2 is LQKENI. This CDR3 comprises 14 residues. The CDR3 coding sequence is TGTGCCAGCTCCCCCACTACGGTGAACACTGAAGCTTTCTTT. Encoded protein: CASSPTTVNTEAFF. The full variable domain, in which reference TRBV18 and TRBJ1-1 provide the parts outside the CDR3, is NAGVMQNPRHLVRRRGQEARLRCSPMKGHSHVYWYRQLPEEGLKFMVYLQKENIIDESGMPKERFSAEFPKEGPSILRIQQVVRGDSAAYFCASSPTTVNTEAFFGQGTRLTVV.

This chain uses TRBV5-6 with TRBJ2-7; the match to TRBD2 covers 11 bases. V lost 2 bases and J lost 5; bases outside the gene matches: 9. This CDR3 has 16 amino acids. Germline V gene data show CDR1 as SGHDT and CDR2 as YYEEEE. The CDR3 spells CASSFDILAGADEQYF. The CDR3 nucleotides read TGTGCCAGCAGCTTTGATATACTAGCGGGAGCGGACGAGCAGTACTTC.